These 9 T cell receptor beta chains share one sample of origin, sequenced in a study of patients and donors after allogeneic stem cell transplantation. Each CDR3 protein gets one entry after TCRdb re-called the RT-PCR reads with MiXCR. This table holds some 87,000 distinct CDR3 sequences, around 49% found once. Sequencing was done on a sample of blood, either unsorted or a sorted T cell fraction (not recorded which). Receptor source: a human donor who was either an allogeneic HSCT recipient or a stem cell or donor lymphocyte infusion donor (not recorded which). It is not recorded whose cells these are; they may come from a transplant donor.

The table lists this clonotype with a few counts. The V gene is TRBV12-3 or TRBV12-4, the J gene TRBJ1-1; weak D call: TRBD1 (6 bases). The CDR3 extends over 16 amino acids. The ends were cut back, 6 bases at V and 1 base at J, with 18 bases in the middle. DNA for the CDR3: TGTGCCAGCAGCCGCGTTACAGGGTCCAGGAACACTGAAGCTTTCTTT. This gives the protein CASSRVTGSRNTEAFF.

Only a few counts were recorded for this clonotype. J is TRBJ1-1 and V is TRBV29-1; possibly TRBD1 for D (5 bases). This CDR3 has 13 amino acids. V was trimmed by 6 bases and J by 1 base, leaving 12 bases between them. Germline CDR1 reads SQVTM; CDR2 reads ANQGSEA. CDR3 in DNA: TGCAGCGTGAATCAAGGACAGAACACTGAAGCTTTCTTT. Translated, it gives CSVNQGQNTEAFF.

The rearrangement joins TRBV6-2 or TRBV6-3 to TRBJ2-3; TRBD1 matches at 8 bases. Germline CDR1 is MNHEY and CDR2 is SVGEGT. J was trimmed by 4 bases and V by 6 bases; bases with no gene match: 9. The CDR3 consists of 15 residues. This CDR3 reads CASSKGTGLPDTQYF. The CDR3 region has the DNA TGTGCCAGCAGCAAAGGGACAGGCCTTCCAGATACGCAGTATTTT.

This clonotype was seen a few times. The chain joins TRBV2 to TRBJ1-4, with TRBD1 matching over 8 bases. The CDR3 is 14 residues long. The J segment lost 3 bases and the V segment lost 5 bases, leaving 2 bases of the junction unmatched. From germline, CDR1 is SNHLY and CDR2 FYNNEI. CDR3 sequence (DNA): TGTGCCAGCAGTCTACAGGGGGCTAATGAAAAACTGTTTTTT. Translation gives CASSLQGANEKLFF.

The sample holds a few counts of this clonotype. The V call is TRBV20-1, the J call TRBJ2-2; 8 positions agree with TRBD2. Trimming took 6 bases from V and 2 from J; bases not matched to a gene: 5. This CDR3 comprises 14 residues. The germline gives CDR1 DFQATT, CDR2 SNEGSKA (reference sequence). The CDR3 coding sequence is TGCAGTGCCAAACTAGCGGCCAACACCGGGGAGCTGTTTTTT. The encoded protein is CSAKLAANTGELFF.

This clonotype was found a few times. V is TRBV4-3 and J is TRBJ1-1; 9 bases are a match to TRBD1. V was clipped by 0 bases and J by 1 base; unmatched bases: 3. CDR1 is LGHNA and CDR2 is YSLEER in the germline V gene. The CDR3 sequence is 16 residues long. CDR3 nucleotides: TGCGCCAGCAGCCAAGATAGGGGACAGGGGAACACTGAAGCTTTCTTT. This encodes CASSQDRGQGNTEAFF.

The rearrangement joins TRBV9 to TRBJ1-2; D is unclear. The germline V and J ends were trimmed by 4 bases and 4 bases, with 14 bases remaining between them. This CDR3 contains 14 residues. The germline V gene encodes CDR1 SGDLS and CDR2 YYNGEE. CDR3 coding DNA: TGTGCCAGCAGCCCCCCCACCTTGGGCTATGGCTACACCTTC. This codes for CASSPPTLGYGYTF.

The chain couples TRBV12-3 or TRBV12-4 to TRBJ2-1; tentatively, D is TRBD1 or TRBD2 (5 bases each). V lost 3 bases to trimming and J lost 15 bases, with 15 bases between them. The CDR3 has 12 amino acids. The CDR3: CASSFPGTWGFF. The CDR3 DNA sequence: TGTGCCAGCAGTTTTCCCGGGACCTGGGGGTTCTTC.

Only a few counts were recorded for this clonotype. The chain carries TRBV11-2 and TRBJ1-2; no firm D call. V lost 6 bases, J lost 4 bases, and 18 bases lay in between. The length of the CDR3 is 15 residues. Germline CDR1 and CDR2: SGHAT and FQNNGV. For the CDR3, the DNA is TGTGCCAGCAGTTACGACCCCCAGGACGTCTATGGCTACACCTTC. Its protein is CASSYDPQDVYGYTF.